Included here is one T cell receptor beta chain sequence, with context. No antigen is known for it. Expressed TCRB transcripts got sequenced, as all isolated RNA was reverse transcribed. Libraries were prepared by immunoSEQ multiplex PCR; TCRdb keeps only in-frame clonotypes and omits some of them. The sample gives about 360,000 clones, around 12% of which show up once; approximately 0.011% is in the top ten. The data derive from a study of beta chain features in type 1 diabetes. On the study more broadly: In all, about 100,000,000 sorted cells from all samples were analyzed.

Sorting gave populations that all exceeded 95% purity. Regarding the study as a whole: The study found fewer insertions and more deletions at VDJ junctions in type 1 diabetes patients. TCRB CDR3 length was moderately but significantly reduced in all four CD4+ subsets of Type 1 diabetes patients.

The CDR3 runs 15 residues. Between the trimmed V and J ends, which lost 2 bases and 5 bases, there was a span of 15 bases. Germline loops: CDR1 SGHVS, CDR2 FQNEAQ. The TCR originated in a woman aged 18 to 35 with type 1 diabetes. What was sequenced was naive CD4+ T cells from blood. The gene calls are TRBV7-8 and TRBJ2-5; tentatively, D is TRBD2 (6 bases). In nucleotides, the CDR3 is TGTGCCAGCAGCTTAAGGATCGGGAGTTACGAGACCCAGTACTTC. It translates to CASSLRIGSYETQYF.